The 18 T cell receptor beta chains below come from one sample, sequenced in a study of response to subunit inactivated influenza vaccine. TCRdb analysed the RT-PCR reads with MiXCR anew, one entry per CDR3 protein. The data contain 550,000 to 800,000 distinct CDR3 sequences, more than 11% of them singletons. Sequences were derived from PBMCs from blood, sampled around 14 days before vaccination. The origin of the receptors is a man in his fifties or sixties who received an inactivated influenza vaccine.

This chain links TRBV5-1 with TRBJ2-3; D may be TRBD1 (6 bases). Germline assignment: CDR1 SGHRS and CDR2 YFSETQ. The CDR3 totals 13 residues. V was shortened by 0 bases and J by 8 bases, with 10 bases between the two germline ends. This CDR3 is CASSLGGQSTQYF. Here the CDR3 DNA reads TGCGCCAGCAGCTTGGGAGGACAGAGTACGCAGTATTTT. Filled out from reference TRBV5-1 and TRBJ2-3, the complete variable domain reads KAGVTQTPRYLIKTRGQQVTLSCSPISGHRSVSWYQQTPGQGLQFLFEYFSETQRNKGNFPGRFSGRQFSNSRSEMNVSTLELGDSALYLCASSLGGQSTQYFGPGTRLTVL.

A word on this clonotype: The junction and the germline gene differ at one end; a read error may be behind it. The chain employs TRBV20-1 and TRBJ2-7, with D perhaps matching TRBD2 (5 bases). CDR1 DFQATT and CDR2 SNEGSKA come from the germline V gene (reference sequence). This CDR3 has 12 residues. The CDR3 nucleotides read TGCAGTGCTAGAGATTCATCCGGCGGGTTACACTTC. It yields the protein CSARDSSGGLHF.

The chain combines TRBV5-1 with TRBJ2-3; possibly TRBD2 for D (7 bases). This CDR3 comprises 15 residues. CDR1 and CDR2 from the germline V gene are SGHRS and YFSETQ. V was cut by 4 bases and J by 3 bases, with 15 bases left in between. The CDR3 DNA sequence: TGCGCCAGCAGCCTCCTCGGGGGGCATACAGATACGCAGTATTTT. Protein sequence: CASSLLGGHTDTQYF.

The chain joins TRBV7-3 to TRBJ2-4, with 10 bases aligning to TRBD2. Germline lookup yields CDR1 SGHTA and CDR2 FQGTGA. This CDR3 spans 16 amino acids. Trimming at V came to 2 bases and at J to 4 bases, leaving 5 bases not matched to a gene. The CDR3 coding sequence is TGTGCCAGCAGCTTACAAGCGGGAGGGGAAAAAAACATTCAGTACTTC. This translates into CASSLQAGGEKNIQYF.

This clonotype was found many times. The chain is built from TRBV28 and TRBJ1-2; no clear D gene. Trimming took 7 bases from V and 0 from J, leaving 6 bases between them. The CDR3 contains 12 residues. Germline CDR1 reads MDHEN; CDR2 reads SYDVKM. CDR3 residues: CASTLSNYGYTF. In DNA form, the CDR3 reads TGTGCCAGCACCTTATCTAACTATGGCTACACCTTC.

J is TRBJ2-5 and V is TRBV7-2; D is unclear. With 0 bases removed from V and 5 bases from J, the gap between germline ends came to 13 bases. The CDR3 length is 15 residues. CDR1 and CDR2 from the germline V gene are SGHTA and FQGNSA. This CDR3 is CASSLADYPRETQYF. Written as DNA, the CDR3 is TGTGCCAGCAGCTTAGCGGATTACCCACGGGAGACCCAGTACTTC.

Many counts were recorded for this clonotype. The V gene is TRBV7-9, the J gene TRBJ2-1; 7 bases agree with TRBD1. The CDR3 is 11 amino acids. Germline loops: CDR1 SEHNR, CDR2 FQNEAQ (reference sequence). Trimming removed 8 bases from V and 9 bases from J; junction bases left unmatched: 4. Here the CDR3 reads CASFSGGEQFF. The CDR3 DNA sequence: TGTGCCAGCTTTTCAGGGGGTGAGCAGTTCTTC. Combining the CDR3 with reference TRBV7-9 and TRBJ2-1 gives the whole variable domain DTGVSQNPRHKITKRGQNVTFRCDPISEHNRLYWYRQTLGQGPEFLTYFQNEAQLEKSRLLSDRFSAERPKGSFSTLEIQRTEQGDSAMYLCASFSGGEQFFGPGTRLTVL.

This rearrangement joins TRBV2 to TRBJ2-1; TRBD2 aligns across 8 bases. The CDR3 length is 19 residues. From germline, CDR1 is SNHLY and CDR2 FYNNEI. V lost 11 bases, J lost 2 bases, and 23 bases stayed unmatched. CDR3 sequence (DNA): TGTGCCTTCTGCTTTGTGCCTGTCGGCGGGAGGATACCCTACAATGAGCAGTTCTTC. Residues: CAFCFVPVGGRIPYNEQFF.

This clonotype has a count of ten or more. This sequence joins TRBV12-3 or TRBV12-4 and TRBJ1-5, with D hard to call. The CDR3 totals 13 residues. V shed 5 bases and J shed 4 bases, with 9 bases lying between them. Written as DNA, the CDR3 is TGTGCCAGCAGTCGGACGGTAAATCAGCCCCAGCATTTT. Translated: CASSRTVNQPQHF.

This clonotype was seen repeatedly, ten times or more. The chain employs TRBV20-1 and TRBJ2-7; D ambiguous. V was trimmed by 7 bases and J by 0 bases, leaving 10 bases between them. The CDR3 contains 12 residues. Germline V gene lookup returns CDR1 DFQATT and CDR2 SNEGSKA (reference sequence). The CDR3 DNA reads TGCAGTGTCCGGCGGAGCTCCTACGAGCAGTACTTC. Encoded protein: CSVRRSSYEQYF.

This clonotype was counted between two and nine times. This chain joins TRBV28 and TRBJ1-5, with D possibly matching TRBD1 (6 bases). Germline V gene data show CDR1 as MDHEN and CDR2 as SYDVKM. Trimming cost V 5 bases and J 0 bases, with 11 bases left between them. CDR3 length: 15 amino acids. The CDR3 coding sequence is TGTGCCAGCAGTACCGGACAGAATAGCAATCAGCCCCAGCATTTT. It yields the protein CASSTGQNSNQPQHF. The full variable domain, rest sourced from reference TRBV28 and TRBJ1-5, is DVKVTQSSRYLVKRTGEKVFLECVQDMDHENMFWYRQDPGLGLRLIYFSYDVKMKEKGDIPEGYSVSREKKERFSLILESASTNQTSMYLCASSTGQNSNQPQHFGDGTRLSIL.

The chain links TRBV28 to TRBJ2-7; unclear D gene. V was pared by 2 bases and J by 0 bases, with 11 bases between. The germline CDR1 and CDR2 sequences are MDHEN and SYDVKM. The CDR3 sequence is 15 residues long. The CDR3 sequence: CASSLQAVSSYEQYF. The CDR3 nucleotides read TGTGCCAGCAGTTTACAAGCCGTAAGCTCCTACGAGCAGTACTTC.

The sample holds a few counts of this clonotype. The chain couples TRBV29-1 to TRBJ1-1; 7 bases match TRBD1. V trimming: 8 bases; J trimming: 4 bases; junction bases outside the gene matches: 7. This CDR3 is 12 amino acids long. Germline CDR1 reads SQVTM; CDR2 reads ANQGSEA. CDR3 nucleotide sequence: TGCAGCTCCCTCCAGGGGGGCACTGAAGCTTTCTTT. It specifies CSSLQGGTEAFF.

There are a few counts of this clonotype. This chain uses TRBV12-3 or TRBV12-4 with TRBJ2-1, with TRBD2 identical over 8 bases. This CDR3 comprises 16 residues. The J segment lost 7 bases and the V segment lost 3 bases, leaving 11 bases of the junction unmatched. In DNA form, the CDR3 reads TGTGCCAGCAGTTTCGTCGGGCGGGGGGTTGGAAATGAGCAGTTCTTC. It translates to CASSFVGRGVGNEQFF.

The chain links TRBV28 to TRBJ2-3; D possibly matches TRBD1 or TRBD2 (5 bases each). From germline, CDR1 is MDHEN and CDR2 SYDVKM. V shed 6 bases and J shed 2 bases, with 18 bases lying between them. The CDR3 runs 16 residues. The CDR3 sequence is CASSLPTGTYTDTQYF. The CDR3 DNA reads as TGTGCCAGCAGCCTTCCTACTGGGACCTACACAGATACGCAGTATTTT.

This clonotype is medium-sized. The rearrangement links TRBV12-3 or TRBV12-4 to TRBJ2-1; D unresolved. This CDR3 spans 15 amino acids. V was cut by 6 bases and J by 2 bases, with 14 bases left in between. The CDR3 spells CASRVDSGPYNEQFF. The CDR3 nucleotides are TGTGCCAGCAGAGTAGACTCCGGCCCCTACAATGAGCAGTTCTTC.

This clonotype was observed once. One junction end disagrees with the germline gene, perhaps due to a read error. This chain joins TRBV7-9 and TRBJ2-5; D gene unclear. Germline-derived CDR1 and CDR2 are SEHNR and FQNEAQ (reference sequence). This CDR3 contains 14 residues. For the CDR3, the DNA is TGTGCCAGCAGCCCTTTGAGGAACCAAGAGAACCAGTACTTC. Its translation: CASSPLRNQENQYF.

On this clonotype itself: One end of the junction is discordant with germline, which a read error may explain. J is TRBJ2-7 and V is TRBV7-7, with TRBD1 matching over 7 bases. From germline, CDR1 is SSHAT and CDR2 FNYEAQ (reference sequence). The CDR3 loop spans 13 amino acids. The CDR3, as DNA: TGTGCTAGCAGCTTAGAACGACAGGGACGGCAGTACTTC. Encoded protein: CASSLERQGRQYF.